One and the same sample provided the 17 T cell receptor beta chains below, sequenced in a study of T cells in Graves' hyperthyroidism and ophthalmopathy. RNA transcripts yielded amplified TCR beta CDR3 regions. First-round RT-PCR with HTBI primers amplified the TCR CDR3 region. A single record per CDR3 protein comes from TCRdb applying MiXCR to the multiplex PCR reads. The repertoire holds about 700,000 distinct CDR3 sequences, with 45% as singletons. The sample was peripheral blood or thyroid tissue (not recorded which). These TCRs come from an adult man with Graves' disease, either hyperthyroidism or ophthalmopathy (not recorded which).

This clonotype has just a few counts. Sequence at one end of the junction differs from germline and may be a read error. The rearrangement links TRBV2 to TRBJ1-1; D unclear. The CDR3 has 14 amino acids. Per the germline V gene, CDR1 is SNHLY and CDR2 is FYNNEI. The CDR3 region has the DNA TGCGCCAGCAGCCAATTCGGACGGAACACTGAAGCTTTCTTT. Translated: CASSQFGRNTEAFF. The full variable domain, its missing parts supplied by reference TRBV2 and TRBJ1-1, is EPEVTQTPSHQVTQMGQEVILRCVPISNHLYFYWYRQILGQKVEFLVSFYNNEISEKSEIFDDQFSVERPDGSNFTLKIRSTKLEDSAMYFCASSQFGRNTEAFFGQGTRLTVV.

This clonotype was detected only a few times. The chain combines TRBV19 with TRBJ1-2; 11 nucleotides align to TRBD1. The junction had 5 bases not matched to a gene; V was cut back by 4 bases and J by 1 base. The germline gives CDR1 LNHDA, CDR2 SQIVND (reference sequence). The CDR3 has 16 residues. CDR3 protein: CASSNGQGANNYGYTF. The CDR3 bases are TGTGCCAGTAGTAACGGACAGGGGGCGAATAACTATGGCTACACCTTC.

V and J are TRBV15 and TRBJ1-2, with 9 bases identical to TRBD1. Per germline, CDR1 LNHNV and CDR2 YYDKDF (reference sequence). Losses at the gene ends were 1 base for V and 10 bases for J; bases not matched to a gene: 13. The CDR3 spans 16 residues. The CDR3 coding sequence is TGTGCCACCAGCAGAGCTCGGACAGGGGACGGGAATGACTACACCTTC. Translation gives CATSRARTGDGNDYTF.

The J gene is TRBJ1-2, the V gene TRBV2; tentative D call: TRBD1 (5 bases). Germline V lookup: CDR1 SNHLY, CDR2 FYNNEI. The CDR3 runs 14 residues. Trimming left V 4 bases short and J 3 bases short, with 12 bases between. The CDR3 loop reads CASSARARDYGYTF. In DNA form, the CDR3 reads TGTGCCAGCAGTGCTAGAGCCAGGGACTATGGCTACACCTTC.

This clonotype was counted once. This may come from a read error, since a much larger clone is one base off. This chain joins TRBV7-9 and TRBJ1-5; D remains ambiguous. This CDR3 region has 15 residues. Trimming cost V 2 bases and J 3 bases, with 11 bases left between them. Germline CDR1 SEHNR, CDR2 FQNEAQ (reference sequence). DNA for the CDR3: TGTGCCAGCAGCTTATCGGCAGCGAACAATCAGCCCCAGCATTTT. Amino acid sequence: CASSLSAANNQPQHF. Full variable domain (outside the CDR3, taken from reference TRBV7-9 and TRBJ1-5): DTGVSQNPRHKITKRGQNVTFRCDPISEHNRLYWYRQTLGQGPEFLTYFQNEAQLEKSRLLSDRFSAERPKGSFSTLEIQRTEQGDSAMYLCASSLSAANNQPQHFGDGTRLSIL.

This clonotype was counted ten times or more. The chain is built from TRBV7-9 and TRBJ1-1; D is possibly TRBD1 (6 bases). The CDR3 totals 14 residues. From germline, CDR1 is SEHNR and CDR2 FQNEAQ (reference sequence). The V end lost 5 bases, the J end lost 11 bases, and 21 bases lay between the germline ends. The CDR3 reads CASSLSLGGGGAFF. The CDR3 DNA reads as TGTGCCAGCAGCCTTAGTTTGGGGGGCGGAGGTGCTTTCTTT.

This clonotype has only one observation. A much larger clone differs by one base, so this may be a read error. This sequence joins TRBV14 and TRBJ1-1, with 7 positions matching TRBD1. Germline CDR1 reads SGHDN; CDR2 reads FVKESK. The CDR3 consists of 12 residues. V shed 8 bases, J shed 11 bases, and the junction held 11 bases outside the gene matches. CDR3 sequence: CASGPWDSEAFF. As DNA, the CDR3 is TGTGCCAGCGGCCCCTGGGACAGCGAGGCTTTCTTT.

This chain joins TRBV5-4 and TRBJ1-1, with D uncertain. The CDR3 contains 14 residues. Germline V gene sequence: CDR1 SGHNT, CDR2 YYREEE (reference sequence). V lost 4 bases and J 1 base, leaving 11 bases between the germline ends. The CDR3 protein is CASSRREGNTEAFF. The CDR3 DNA is TGTGCCAGCAGCCGGAGGGAGGGGAACACTGAAGCTTTCTTT.

The chain is built from TRBV7-4 and TRBJ1-6; TRBD1 is a possible D gene (5 bases). CDR1 is SGHVT, CDR2 SQSDAQ, per germline. The CDR3 loop spans 15 amino acids. V dropped 5 bases and J dropped 8 bases, with 16 bases sitting between them. DNA for the CDR3: TGTGCCAGCAGCGTTAGGAGCGGACACGATTCACCCCTCCACTTT. Translated: CASSVRSGHDSPLHF.

This clonotype has a handful of counts. The chain links TRBV20-1 to TRBJ1-5; the D gene is possibly TRBD1 (6 bases). V shed 3 bases and J shed 6 bases, with 18 bases lying between them. In germline, CDR1 is DFQATT, CDR2 SNEGSKA (reference sequence). The CDR3 contains 15 residues. The CDR3 loop reads CSASISWGLTQPQHF. The CDR3 DNA reads as TGCAGTGCTAGTATCTCTTGGGGGCTAACTCAGCCCCAGCATTTT.

V gene TRBV29-1 combines with J gene TRBJ2-2; no clear D. Trimming pared 4 bases from V and 0 bases from J, leaving 15 bases between. Looked up from germline, CDR1 is SQVTM and CDR2 is ANQGSEA. This CDR3 region has 16 residues. CDR3 in amino acids: CSVGGLGPANTGELFF. CDR3 in DNA: TGCAGCGTTGGTGGTTTAGGGCCAGCGAACACCGGGGAGCTGTTTTTT.

The rearrangement links TRBV12-3 or TRBV12-4 to TRBJ1-3; TRBD1 might be the D (5 bases). V was trimmed by 3 bases and J by 11 bases, leaving 11 bases between them. The CDR3 sequence is 12 residues long. The CDR3 DNA reads as TGTGCCAGCAGTTTGGGGGGGTTCGCCATATATTTT. Its protein product is CASSLGGFAIYF.

The CDR3 nucleotides read TGCAGTGCTCTAGCCCCCGGGACTAGTGTCGGACCCGAGCAGTACTTC. Its protein product is CSALAPGTSVGPEQYF. The genes are TRBV20-1 and TRBJ2-7; 8 bases match TRBD2. The CDR3 runs to 16 residues. Germline trimming cut 5 bases from V and 6 bases from J; bases unmatched to any gene: 18. Germline V gene lookup returns CDR1 DFQATT and CDR2 SNEGSKA (reference sequence).

The genes are TRBV7-9 and TRBJ1-5; no clear D. The V gene's germline CDR1 is SEHNR and CDR2 FQNEAQ (reference sequence). The CDR3 length is 11 residues. V shed 6 bases and J shed 4 bases, with 4 bases lying between them. The CDR3 bases are TGTGCCAGCAGTCAAAATCAGCCCCAGCATTTT. Translating it yields CASSQNQPQHF. Based on the CDR3 plus reference TRBV7-9 and TRBJ1-5, the full variable domain is DTGVSQNPRHKITKRGQNVTFRCDPISEHNRLYWYRQTLGQGPEFLTYFQNEAQLEKSRLLSDRFSAERPKGSFSTLEIQRTEQGDSAMYLCASSQNQPQHFGDGTRLSIL.

Comment on this clonotype: A much larger clonotype is one base distant, so this may be a read error. The chain carries TRBV7-9 and TRBJ1-3, with D unresolved. The germline gives CDR1 SEHNR, CDR2 FQNEAQ (reference sequence). V lost 0 bases and J 8 bases, leaving 8 bases between the germline ends. The CDR3 spans 13 residues. The CDR3 region is CASSLASADTIYF. The DNA of the CDR3 is TGTGCCAGCAGCTTAGCGTCAGCGGACACCATATATTTT.

Only a few counts were recorded for this clonotype. The V gene is TRBV6-5, the J gene TRBJ1-1; no definite D call. Trimming pared 5 bases from V and 1 base from J, leaving 8 bases between. The CDR3 length is 13 residues. Per the germline V gene, CDR1 is MNHEY and CDR2 is SVGAGI. The CDR3: CASSAAENTEAFF. The CDR3 nucleotides are TGTGCCAGCAGTGCGGCGGAGAACACTGAAGCTTTCTTT.

This clonotype has a handful of counts. The chain carries TRBV7-9 and TRBJ1-3, with TRBD1 as a possible D gene (6 bases). The CDR3 is 13 amino acids. V was clipped by 5 bases and J by 4 bases, with 9 bases between them. The germline CDR1 and CDR2 sequences are SEHNR and FQNEAQ (reference sequence). The CDR3 reads CASSSGQGNTIYF. As DNA, the CDR3 is TGTGCCAGCAGCAGTGGACAGGGAAACACCATATATTTT.